Here is one T cell receptor (beta chain) with its context. These data come from a study of blood T cell repertoires in COVID-19. The method was immunoSEQ multiplex PCR; TCRdb's version includes in-frame clones alone and lacks a portion of them. This table has a few hundred thousand clones, around 84% appearing once. There are 14 residues in the CDR3. With 1 base removed from V and 1 base from J, the gap between germline ends came to 7 bases. The germline V gene encodes CDR1 SGHTA and CDR2 FQGNSA. This clonotype originated in a woman in her 50s who had recovered from COVID-19. What was sequenced was PBMCs or T cells enriched from blood (not recorded which). The chain couples TRBV7-2 to TRBJ1-1; no clear D gene. DNA for the CDR3: TGTGCCAGCAGCTTAGTTGTCGGGAACACTGAAGCTTTCTTT. This translates into CASSLVVGNTEAFF.